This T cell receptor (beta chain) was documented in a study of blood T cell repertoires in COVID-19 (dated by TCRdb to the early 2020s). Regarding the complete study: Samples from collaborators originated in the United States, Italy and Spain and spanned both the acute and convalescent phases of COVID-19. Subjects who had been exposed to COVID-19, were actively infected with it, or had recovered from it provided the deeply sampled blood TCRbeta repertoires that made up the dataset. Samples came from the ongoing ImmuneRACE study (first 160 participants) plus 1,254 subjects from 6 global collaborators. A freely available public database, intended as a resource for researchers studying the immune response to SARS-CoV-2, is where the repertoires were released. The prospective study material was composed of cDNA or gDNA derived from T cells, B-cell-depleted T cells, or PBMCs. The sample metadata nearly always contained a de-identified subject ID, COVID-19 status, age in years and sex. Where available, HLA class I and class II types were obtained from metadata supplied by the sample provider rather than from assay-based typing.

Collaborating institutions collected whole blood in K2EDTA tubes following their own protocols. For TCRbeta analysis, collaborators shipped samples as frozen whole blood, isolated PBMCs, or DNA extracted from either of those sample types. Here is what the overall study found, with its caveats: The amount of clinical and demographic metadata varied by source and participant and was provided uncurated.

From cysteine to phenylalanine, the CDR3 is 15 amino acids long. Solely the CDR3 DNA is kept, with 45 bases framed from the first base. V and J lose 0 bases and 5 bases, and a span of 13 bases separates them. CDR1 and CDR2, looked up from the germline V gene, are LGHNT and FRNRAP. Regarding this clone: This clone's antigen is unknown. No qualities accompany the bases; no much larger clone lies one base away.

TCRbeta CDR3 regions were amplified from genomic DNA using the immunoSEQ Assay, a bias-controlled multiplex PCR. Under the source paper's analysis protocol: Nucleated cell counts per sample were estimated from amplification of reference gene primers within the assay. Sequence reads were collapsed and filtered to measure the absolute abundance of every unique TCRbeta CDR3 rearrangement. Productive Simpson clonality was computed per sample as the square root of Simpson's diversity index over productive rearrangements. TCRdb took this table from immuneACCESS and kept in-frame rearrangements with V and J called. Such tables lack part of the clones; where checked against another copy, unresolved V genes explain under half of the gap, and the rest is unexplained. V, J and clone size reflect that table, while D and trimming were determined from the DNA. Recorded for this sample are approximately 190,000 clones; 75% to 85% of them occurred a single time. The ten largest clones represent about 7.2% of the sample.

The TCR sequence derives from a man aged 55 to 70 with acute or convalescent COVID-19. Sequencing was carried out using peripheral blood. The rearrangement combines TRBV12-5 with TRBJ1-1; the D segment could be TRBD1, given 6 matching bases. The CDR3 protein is CASGLVLGAATEAFF. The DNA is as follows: TGTGCTAGTGGTTTGGTCTTGGGGGCCGCGACTGAAGCTTTCTTT.